What follows describes a single TCR beta chain. This sample stems from a study of blood T cell repertoires in COVID-19. At the level of the study: Acute-phase and convalescent COVID-19 samples originated in the United States, Italy and Spain. PBMCs, B-cell-depleted T cells, or T cells were the source of the cDNA or gDNA that made up the material.

This CDR3 region has 17 residues. The V end was cut by 0 bases, the J end by 9 bases, with 23 bases between. Germline values: CDR1 SGHTA, CDR2 FQGNSA. Source study methods: Reference gene primer amplification gave estimated nucleated cell counts. TCRdb's copy holds only in-frame clones and misses some; the assay was immunoSEQ multiplex PCR. V and J calls and clone size are as listed in that table; D and trimming were resolved from the DNA. The sample carries approximately 180,000 clones, 80% to 90% recorded once. The specimen sequenced was peripheral blood. This sequence was found in a middle-aged man with active or convalescent COVID-19. The rearrangement joins TRBV7-2 to TRBJ1-2; D possibly corresponds to TRBD1 (6 bases). Here the CDR3 DNA reads TGTGCCAGCAGCTTAGCGCTATTTCGGGACACTCCTATGAGCTACACCTTC. Translating gives CASSLALFRDTPMSYTF. Variable domain in full (rest from reference TRBV7-2 and TRBJ1-2): GAGVSQSPSNKVTEKGKDVELRCDPISGHTALYWYRQSLGQGLEFLIYFQGNSAPDKSGLPSDRFSAERTGGSVSTLTIQRTQQEDSAVYLCASSLALFRDTPMSYTFGSGTRLTVV.